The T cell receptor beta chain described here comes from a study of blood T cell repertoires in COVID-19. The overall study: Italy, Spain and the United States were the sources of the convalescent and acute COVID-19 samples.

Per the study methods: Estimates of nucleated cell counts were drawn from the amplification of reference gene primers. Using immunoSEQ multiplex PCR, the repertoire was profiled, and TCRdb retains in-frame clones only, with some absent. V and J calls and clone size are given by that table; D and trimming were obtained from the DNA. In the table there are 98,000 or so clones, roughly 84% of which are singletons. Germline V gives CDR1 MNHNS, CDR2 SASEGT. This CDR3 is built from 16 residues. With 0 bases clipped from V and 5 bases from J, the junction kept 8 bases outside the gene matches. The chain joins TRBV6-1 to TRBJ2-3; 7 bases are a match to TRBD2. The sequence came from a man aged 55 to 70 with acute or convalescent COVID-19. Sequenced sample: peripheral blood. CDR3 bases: TGTGCCAGCAGTGAAGCGGCGTGGGGGGGAGTAGATACGCAGTATTTT. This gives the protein CASSEAAWGGVDTQYF.